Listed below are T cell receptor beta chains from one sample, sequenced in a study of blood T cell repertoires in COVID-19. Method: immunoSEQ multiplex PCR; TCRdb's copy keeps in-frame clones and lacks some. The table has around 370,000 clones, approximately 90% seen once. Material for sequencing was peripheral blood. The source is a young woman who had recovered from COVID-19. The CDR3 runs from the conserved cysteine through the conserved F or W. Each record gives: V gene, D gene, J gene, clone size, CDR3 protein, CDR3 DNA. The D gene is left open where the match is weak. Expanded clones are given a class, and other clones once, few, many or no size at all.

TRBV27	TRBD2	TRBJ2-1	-	CASSTQGLAGISSYNEQFF	TGTGCCAGCAGTACGCAGGGACTAGCGGGGATAAGCTCCTACAATGAGCAGTTCTTC
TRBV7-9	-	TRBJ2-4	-	CASSLQQGGKNIQYF	TGTGCCAGCAGCTTACAGCAAGGAGGCAAAAACATTCAGTACTTC
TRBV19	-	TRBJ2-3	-	CATEGYADTQYF	TGTGCCACCGAGGGTTATGCAGATACGCAGTATTTT
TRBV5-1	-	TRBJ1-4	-	CASSLDGGRFEKLFF	TGCGCCAGCAGCTTGGACGGGGGGCGATTTGAAAAACTGTTTTTT
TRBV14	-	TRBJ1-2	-	CASSQVETGLYGYTF	TGTGCCAGCAGCCAAGTCGAGACAGGACTCTATGGCTACACCTTC
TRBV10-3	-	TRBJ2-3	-	CAVAHGVGTDTQYF	TGTGCCGTCGCGCACGGGGTGGGGACAGATACGCAGTATTTT
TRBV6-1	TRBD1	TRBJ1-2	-	CASSDGGGLFYGYTF	TGTGCCAGCAGTGATGGAGGGGGCCTTTTCTATGGCTACACCTTC
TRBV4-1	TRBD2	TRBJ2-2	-	CASSQEPSGLTGELFF	TGCGCCAGCAGCCAAGAGCCTAGCGGACTCACCGGGGAGCTGTTTTTT
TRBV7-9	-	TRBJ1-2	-	CASSLAREGKGYTF	TGTGCCAGCAGCTTAGCTCGAGAGGGAAAAGGCTACACCTTC
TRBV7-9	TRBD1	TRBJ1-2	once	CASSSRGQGANYGYTF	TGTGCCAGCAGCTCACGAGGACAGGGGGCAAACTATGGCTACACCTTC
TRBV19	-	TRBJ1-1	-	CASSLFSGAVNTEAFF	TGTGCCAGTAGTCTTTTCTCAGGGGCCGTGAACACTGAAGCTTTCTTT
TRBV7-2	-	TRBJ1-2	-	CASSPSGFPGIYGYTF	TGTGCCAGCAGCCCGTCGGGATTCCCCGGGATCTATGGCTACACCTTC
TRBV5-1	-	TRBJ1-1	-	CASSSTLRGTEAFF	TGCGCCAGCAGCTCAACGCTTAGGGGCACTGAAGCTTTCTTT
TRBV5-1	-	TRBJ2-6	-	CASSPTRGSGANVLTF	TGCGCCAGCAGCCCAACCCGGGGCTCTGGGGCCAACGTCCTGACTTTC
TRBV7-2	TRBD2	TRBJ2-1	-	CASRTSGVSSYNEQFF	TGTGCCAGCCGGACTAGCGGGGTTAGCTCCTACAATGAGCAGTTCTTC
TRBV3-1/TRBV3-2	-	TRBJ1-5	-	CASSQNPGLGNQPQHF	TGTGCCAGCAGCCAAAATCCGGGTCTGGGCAATCAGCCCCAGCATTTT
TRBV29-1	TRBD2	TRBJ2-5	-	CSVEKAAGGGPQYF	TGCAGCGTTGAGAAGGCGGCGGGCGGGGGGCCCCAGTACTTC
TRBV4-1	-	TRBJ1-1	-	CASSQGTGIGRTEAFF	TGCGCCAGCAGCCAAGGAACAGGAATCGGGAGGACTGAAGCTTTCTTT
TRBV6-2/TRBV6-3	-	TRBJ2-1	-	CASSYRLGTGSSYNEQFF	TGTGCCAGCAGTTATAGGTTGGGGACTGGGAGCTCCTACAATGAGCAGTTCTTC
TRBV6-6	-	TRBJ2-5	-	CASSYGGAGETQYF	TGTGCCAGCAGTTACGGGGGGGCTGGAGAGACCCAGTACTTC
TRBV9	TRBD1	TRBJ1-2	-	CASSVGQGAPGYTF	TGTGCCAGCAGCGTAGGACAGGGGGCGCCTGGCTACACCTTC
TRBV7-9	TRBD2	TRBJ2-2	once	CASSQPGLAGGAGELFF	TGTGCCAGCAGCCAACCCGGACTAGCGGGAGGGGCCGGGGAGCTGTTTTTT
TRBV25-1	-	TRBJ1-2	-	CASSLRGRDGYTF	TGTGCCAGCAGTCTCAGGGGACGGGATGGCTACACCTTC
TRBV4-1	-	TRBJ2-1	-	CASSQGGDSYNEQFF	TGCGCCAGCAGCCAAGGGGGGGATTCATACAATGAGCAGTTCTTC
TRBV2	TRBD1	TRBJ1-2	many	CASWDRGNYGYTF	TGTGCCAGTTGGGACAGGGGTAACTATGGCTACACCTTC
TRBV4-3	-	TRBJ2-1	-	CASSQDEGNYNEQFF	TGCGCCAGCAGCCAAGACGAGGGAAATTACAATGAGCAGTTCTTC
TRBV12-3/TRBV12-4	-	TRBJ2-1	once	CASSFFREYEQFF	TGTGCCAGCAGTTTTTTCCGGGAGTATGAGCAGTTCTTC
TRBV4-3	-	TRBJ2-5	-	CASSHPPSGPGGERETQYF	TGCGCCAGCAGCCACCCACCATCAGGACCCGGAGGGGAGCGAGAGACCCAGTACTTC
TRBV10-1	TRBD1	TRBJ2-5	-	CVDSLMGQGRKTQYF	TGCGTCGACTCACTGATGGGACAGGGGAGGAAGACCCAGTACTTC
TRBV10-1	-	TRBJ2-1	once	CASSPHRGSYNEQFF	TGCGCCAGCAGTCCACATCGTGGGAGCTACAATGAGCAGTTCTTC
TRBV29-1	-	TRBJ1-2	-	CSVEDGRIYGYTF	TGCAGCGTTGAAGATGGGAGGATCTATGGCTACACCTTC
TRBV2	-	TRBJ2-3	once	CASSFVPSRDTQYF	TGTGCCAGCAGTTTCGTCCCTAGTAGGGATACGCAGTATTTT
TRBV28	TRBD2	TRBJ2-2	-	CASSLGRGETGELFF	TGTGCCAGCAGTTTAGGGCGGGGGGAGACCGGGGAGCTGTTTTTT
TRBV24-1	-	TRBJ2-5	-	CATSDLASRETQYF	TGTGCCACCAGTGATTTGGCGAGCCGGGAGACCCAGTACTTC
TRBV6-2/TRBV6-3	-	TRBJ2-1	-	CASSYGWGREQFF	TGTGCCAGCAGTTACGGTTGGGGCAGGGAGCAGTTCTTC
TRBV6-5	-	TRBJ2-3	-	CASSHRDNTDTQYF	TGTGCCAGCAGCCATCGGGACAACACAGATACGCAGTATTTT
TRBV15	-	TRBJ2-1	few	CATSTPSRNEQFF	TGTGCCACCAGCACACCATCTAGGAATGAGCAGTTCTTC
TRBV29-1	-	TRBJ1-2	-	CSVEERGRNGYTF	TGCAGCGTTGAGGAGCGGGGGAGGAATGGCTACACCTTC
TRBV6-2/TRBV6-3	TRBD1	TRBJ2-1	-	CASSPGTDFYNEQFF	TGTGCCAGCAGTCCCGGGACAGACTTTTACAATGAGCAGTTCTTC
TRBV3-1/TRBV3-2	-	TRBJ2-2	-	CASSQIDGVIGELFF	TGTGCCAGCAGCCAAATAGATGGAGTTATCGGGGAGCTGTTTTTT
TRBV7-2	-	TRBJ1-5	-	CASSLKAGQQPQHF	TGTGCCAGCAGCTTAAAGGCAGGGCAGCAGCCCCAGCATTTT
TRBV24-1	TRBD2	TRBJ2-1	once	CATSDSSGRIWDEQFF	TGTGCCACCAGTGATAGTAGCGGGAGGATCTGGGATGAGCAGTTCTTC
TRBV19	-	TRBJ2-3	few	CASSSRDTDTQYF	TGTGCCAGTAGTTCCCGAGACACAGATACGCAGTATTTT
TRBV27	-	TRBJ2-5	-	CASSTGVGETQYF	TGTGCCAGCAGTACGGGAGTGGGGGAGACCCAGTACTTC
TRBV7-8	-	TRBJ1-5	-	CASSNLGASSNQPQHF	TGTGCCAGCAGCAATTTGGGGGCCAGCAGCAATCAGCCCCAGCATTTT
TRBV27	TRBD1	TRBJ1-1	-	CASSGDSRLGTEAFF	TGTGCCAGCAGCGGGGACAGCCGATTGGGCACTGAAGCTTTCTTT
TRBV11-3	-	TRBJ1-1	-	CASSQGIYTEAFF	TGTGCCAGCAGCCAGGGGATCTACACTGAAGCTTTCTTT
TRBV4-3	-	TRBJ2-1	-	CASSQGKGPYNEQFF	TGCGCCAGCAGCCAAGGTAAGGGGCCCTACAATGAGCAGTTCTTC
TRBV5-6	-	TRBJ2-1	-	CASSLPGHLSYNEQFF	TGTGCCAGCAGCTTACCCGGACACCTCTCCTACAATGAGCAGTTCTTC
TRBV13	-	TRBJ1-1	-	CASSLRRTEAFF	TGTGCCAGCAGCTTACGTCGCACTGAAGCTTTCTTT
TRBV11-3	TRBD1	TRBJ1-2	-	CASSLDGRGNYGYTF	TGTGCCAGCAGCTTAGATGGCAGGGGGAACTATGGCTACACCTTC
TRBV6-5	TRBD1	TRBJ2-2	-	CATSQQGPGELFF	TGTGCCACCAGTCAACAGGGGCCCGGGGAGCTGTTTTTT
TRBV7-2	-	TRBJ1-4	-	CASSSDREATNEKLFF	TGTGCCAGCAGCAGCGACAGAGAAGCAACTAATGAAAAACTGTTTTTT